A selection of T cell receptor beta chains follows, all from one sample in a study of blood T cells in healthy people across ages. TCRdb reprocessed the 5' RACE reads via MiXCR and lists one record per CDR3 protein. The sample shows hundreds of thousands of distinct CDR3 sequences, roughly 50% of them seen only once. Material for sequencing was blood. Receptors originate from a man older than 75 in good health. Both conserved end residues are part of each CDR3. The D gene is left open where the match is weak. For some rows the clone size is stated as once, few or many, or as a class when expanded; others skip it.

d_gene	v_gene	abundance	len	j_gene	CDR3aa	CDR3nt
NA	TRBV6-5	NA	15	TRBJ2-3	CASSRDLQGRDTQYF	TGTGCCAGCAGTAGGGACCTCCAGGGGCGGGATACGCAGTATTTT
TRBD2	TRBV27	NA	12	TRBJ2-7	CASSPGGVEQYF	TGTGCCAGCAGTCCCGGGGGGGTCGAGCAGTACTTC
NA	TRBV7-2	NA	15	TRBJ2-1	CASSSVSSSYNEQFF	TGTGCCAGCAGCAGTGTTAGCAGCTCCTACAATGAGCAGTTCTTC
NA	TRBV11-2	NA	13	TRBJ2-4	CASSTGRENIQYF	TGTGCCAGCAGCACTGGCCGAGAAAACATTCAGTACTTC
TRBD1	TRBV5-1	once	14	TRBJ1-1	CASSTGQGSTEAFF	TGCGCCAGCAGCACGGGACAGGGGAGCACTGAAGCTTTCTTT
NA	TRBV20-1	NA	13	TRBJ2-7	CSAITTRNYEQYF	TGCAGTGCTATTACTACACGGAACTACGAGCAGTACTTC
NA	TRBV29-1	NA	13	TRBJ1-1	CSAHGGVNTEAFF	TGCAGCGCCCATGGGGGGGTGAACACTGAAGCTTTCTTT
NA	TRBV12-3/TRBV12-4	NA	13	TRBJ2-7	CASSCRLALEQYF	TGTGCCAGCAGTTGCCGGCTAGCGCTAGAGCAGTACTTC
NA	TRBV7-2	NA	15	TRBJ2-5	CASSPKTRWQETQYF	TGTGCCAGCAGCCCTAAGACGCGTTGGCAAGAGACCCAGTACTTC
NA	TRBV9	few	14	TRBJ1-2	CASSDRDITGGYTF	TGTGCCAGCAGCGACCGGGACATTACAGGCGGCTACACCTTC
NA	TRBV27	few	15	TRBJ2-7	CASSLGLQGPYEQYF	TGTGCCAGCAGTTTAGGACTACAAGGGCCCTACGAGCAGTACTTC
NA	TRBV29-1	few	13	TRBJ2-1	CSVRSGNRNEQFF	TGCAGCGTTAGATCAGGGAATAGGAATGAGCAGTTCTTC
NA	TRBV10-3	NA	14	TRBJ2-5	CAIRMTRGQETQYF	TGTGCCATCAGGATGACAAGGGGGCAAGAGACCCAGTACTTC
NA	TRBV12-3/TRBV12-4	few	14	TRBJ2-7	CASSYRQDAYEQYF	TGTGCCAGCAGTTATCGACAGGACGCCTACGAGCAGTACTTC
TRBD2	TRBV6-6	NA	14	TRBJ2-2	CASSISGSTGELFF	TGTGCCAGCAGCATCAGCGGGAGCACCGGGGAGCTGTTTTTT
NA	TRBV7-2	once	15	TRBJ2-7	CASSPYTSSYNEQYF	TGTGCCAGCAGCCCGTATACGAGCTCCTACAATGAGCAGTACTTC
TRBD1	TRBV18	NA	14	TRBJ1-2	CASSPGQEVGGYTF	TGTGCCAGCTCACCGGGACAGGAAGTAGGTGGCTACACCTTC
NA	TRBV24-1	few	15	TRBJ2-1	CATSDFTRSGNEQFF	TGTGCCACCAGTGATTTCACGCGAAGCGGGAATGAGCAGTTCTTC
NA	TRBV10-3	few	14	TRBJ2-7	CAISESGPNYEQYF	TGTGCCATCAGTGAGTCGGGACCGAACTACGAGCAGTACTTC
TRBD2	TRBV2	NA	16	TRBJ2-1	CASSEPRGSLGNEQFF	TGTGCCAGCAGTGAACCTCGCGGGAGCCTTGGGAATGAGCAGTTCTTC
NA	TRBV24-1	NA	15	TRBJ2-5	CATSTGTPQEETQYF	TGTGCCACTTCCACCGGGACACCCCAAGAAGAGACCCAGTACTTC
NA	TRBV9	few	16	TRBJ2-7	CASSGGSDPSYNEQYF	TGTGCCAGCAGCGGGGGGAGCGACCCCTCCTACAATGAGCAGTACTTC
TRBD2	TRBV7-3	NA	16	TRBJ2-1	CASSLIPGGSYNEQFF	TGTGCCAGCAGCTTAATTCCGGGGGGGTCCTACAATGAGCAGTTCTTC
NA	TRBV25-1	NA	11	TRBJ2-1	CASRDYNEQFF	TGTGCCAGCAGGGACTACAATGAGCAGTTCTTC
NA	TRBV4-1	few	15	TRBJ2-4	CASSQDSGGGDIQYF	TGCGCCAGCAGCCAAGATTCAGGGGGAGGAGACATTCAGTACTTC
NA	TRBV20-1	NA	13	TRBJ2-7	CSAGRGSSHEQYF	TGCAGTGCGGGACGGGGAAGCTCCCACGAGCAGTACTTC
TRBD2	TRBV6-1	NA	16	TRBJ2-7	CASTYSGTSGSYEQYF	TGTGCCAGCACCTACTCCGGGACTAGCGGTTCCTACGAGCAGTACTTC
NA	TRBV7-9	NA	17	TRBJ1-2	CASSAYRAQVANYGYTF	TGTGCCAGCAGCGCTTACCGGGCCCAAGTCGCTAACTATGGCTACACCTTC
TRBD2	TRBV6-5	few	15	TRBJ2-1	CASSWGLAGGPGQFF	TGTGCCAGCAGCTGGGGACTAGCGGGAGGGCCAGGGCAGTTCTTC
TRBD2	TRBV4-1	NA	14	TRBJ2-7	CASSLREAGDEQYF	TGCGCCAGCAGCCTGCGGGAAGCGGGAGACGAGCAGTACTTC
NA	TRBV20-1	NA	15	TRBJ2-7	CSAIEGGYSSYEQYF	TGCAGTGCTATAGAGGGGGGGTATAGCTCCTACGAGCAGTACTTC
TRBD2	TRBV2	NA	13	TRBJ2-7	CASSASGHYEQYF	TGTGCCAGCAGTGCTAGCGGTCACTACGAGCAGTACTTC
NA	TRBV29-1	NA	14	TRBJ2-2	CSGGPASGTGELFF	TGCAGCGGTGGACCGGCCAGCGGGACCGGGGAGCTGTTTTTT
NA	TRBV2	NA	14	TRBJ2-1	CASSERGGRNEQFF	TGTGCCAGCAGTGAACGGGGCGGACGGAATGAGCAGTTCTTC
TRBD1	TRBV7-8	NA	16	TRBJ1-5	CASSSPGQGFNQPQHF	TGTGCCAGCAGTTCTCCGGGACAGGGGTTCAATCAGCCCCAGCATTTT
NA	TRBV5-1	NA	17	TRBJ2-3	CASSLSSRTRGADTQYF	TGCGCCAGCAGCTTGTCCTCCAGGACCCGCGGTGCAGATACGCAGTATTTT
NA	TRBV29-1	many	12	TRBJ2-1	CSVGSSYNEQFF	TGCAGCGTTGGTAGCTCCTACAATGAGCAGTTCTTC
NA	TRBV7-9	NA	16	TRBJ1-2	CASSPAQTTVRGGHTF	TGTGCCAGCAGCCCCGCCCAAACGACAGTCAGGGGAGGCCACACCTTC
NA	TRBV20-1	NA	14	TRBJ2-7	CSAAASGVYYEQYF	TGCAGTGCTGCCGCAAGCGGCGTGTACTACGAGCAGTACTTC
TRBD2	TRBV10-3	NA	17	TRBJ2-1	CAASGLAGDWSYNEQFF	TGTGCCGCATCGGGACTAGCGGGAGATTGGTCCTACAATGAGCAGTTCTTC
NA	TRBV7-9	NA	16	TRBJ1-4	CASSFPAGRSNEKLFF	TGTGCCAGCAGCTTTCCTGCGGGTCGGAGTAATGAAAAACTGTTTTTT
NA	TRBV2	few	14	TRBJ2-3	CASTTSRRTDTQYF	TGTGCCAGCACGACTAGTAGAAGGACAGATACGCAGTATTTT